This T cell receptor (beta chain) was recorded in a study of T cell repertoires in cytomegalovirus infection. TCRdb reprocessed the reads via MiXCR and lists one record per CDR3 protein. The repertoire consists of about 350,000 distinct CDR3 sequences, with nearly 35% occurring once and the leading ten covering roughly 13%. Trimming stripped 5 bases from V and 7 bases from J, with 20 bases between. The CDR3 has 15 amino acids. CDR1 is SGHTA, CDR2 FQGNSA, per germline. This clonotype was observed a handful of times. The antigen is undetermined. This receptor was obtained from a human donor in good health (CMV status not recorded). Some clones in this sample may be carry-over from other donors' samples. The sequenced sample was cultured PBMCs, obtained from culture after CMV antigen stimulation. The chain recombines TRBV7-2 with TRBJ2-5; tentatively, D is TRBD2 (7 bases). The CDR3: CASSPKWEGVGTQYF. The CDR3 nucleotides read TGTGCCAGCAGCCCCAAGTGGGAGGGGGTGGGGACCCAGTACTTC.